This is a list of T cell receptor beta chains from one sample in a study of blood T cell repertoires in COVID-19. Using immunoSEQ multiplex PCR, the repertoire was profiled, and TCRdb retains in-frame clones only, with some absent. The repertoire holds some 200,000 clones, around 82% seen once, with 7.2% in the top ten. The source material was peripheral blood. The receptors originated from a woman in her seventies with acute or convalescent COVID-19. Each CDR3 is given with its conserved first and last residue. D genes are given only for firm matches. Where a row states a size, it is once, few, many or the class of an expanded clone; other rows omit it.

>-|TRBV6-5|-|TRBJ1-2
CASSLTANYGYTF
TGTGCCAGCAGTCTTACAGCTAACTATGGCTACACCTTC
>-|TRBV18|-|TRBJ2-5
CASSPRREETQYF
TGTGCCAGCTCACCGAGGAGAGAAGAGACCCAGTACTTC
>-|TRBV29-1|-|TRBJ2-2
CSVGRQTGELFF
TGCAGCGTTGGGCGGCAGACCGGGGAGCTGTTTTTT
>-|TRBV10-1|few|TRBJ2-7
CASSPPGSRGPGEQYF
TGCGCCAGCAGTCCACCAGGGAGCAGGGGACCGGGGGAGCAGTACTTC
>-|TRBV12-3/TRBV12-4|-|TRBJ1-2
CASSFRRGYGYTF
TGTGCCAGCAGTTTCAGGCGTGGATATGGCTACACCTTC
>-|TRBV6-5|-|TRBJ1-2
CASRTDSNYGYTF
TGTGCCAGCAGGACAGACTCTAACTATGGCTACACCTTC
>TRBD2|TRBV7-2|-|TRBJ2-7
CASSSSQLSGGAAYEQYF
TGTGCCAGCAGCTCCTCCCAACTTAGCGGGGGGGCCGCGTACGAGCAGTACTTC
>TRBD1|TRBV19|-|TRBJ1-5
CASTQTGGRQPQHF
TGTGCCAGTACCCAAACAGGGGGCCGGCAGCCCCAGCATTTT
>TRBD2|TRBV5-1|-|TRBJ2-5
CASSLEGGLAGVETQYF
TGCGCCAGCAGCTTGGAGGGTGGACTAGCGGGGGTGGAGACCCAGTACTTC
>TRBD2|TRBV7-8|-|TRBJ2-3
CASSQTHSGGGPDTQYF
TGTGCCAGCAGCCAAACCCATAGCGGGGGGGGGCCAGATACGCAGTATTTT
>TRBD1|TRBV6-5|once|TRBJ2-5
CASRGDRETQYF
TGTGCCAGCAGGGGGGACAGAGAGACCCAGTACTTC
>TRBD2|TRBV7-2|-|TRBJ2-3
CASSFQRGSTDTQYF
TGTGCCAGCAGCTTTCAGCGGGGGAGCACAGATACGCAGTATTTT
>-|TRBV4-2|few|TRBJ2-5
CASSPRKASLIETQYF
TGTGCCAGCAGCCCCCGGAAGGCTAGCCTTATAGAGACCCAGTACTTC
>TRBD1|TRBV30|-|TRBJ1-5
CAWSVRQGYNQPQHF
TGTGCCTGGAGTGTAAGACAGGGGTACAATCAGCCCCAGCATTTT
>-|TRBV20-1|few|TRBJ2-7
CSANRDYEQYF
TGCAGTGCTAACAGGGATTACGAGCAGTACTTC
>-|TRBV11-3|-|TRBJ1-3
CASSLEFRDKALTFSGNTIYF
TGTGCCAGCAGCTTAGAGTTTCGGGACAAAGCCCTAACCTTCTCTGGAAACACCATATATTTT
>TRBD2|TRBV10-3|-|TRBJ2-7
CAISDGLAGGYEQYF
TGTGCCATCAGTGATGGGCTAGCGGGGGGCTACGAGCAGTACTTC